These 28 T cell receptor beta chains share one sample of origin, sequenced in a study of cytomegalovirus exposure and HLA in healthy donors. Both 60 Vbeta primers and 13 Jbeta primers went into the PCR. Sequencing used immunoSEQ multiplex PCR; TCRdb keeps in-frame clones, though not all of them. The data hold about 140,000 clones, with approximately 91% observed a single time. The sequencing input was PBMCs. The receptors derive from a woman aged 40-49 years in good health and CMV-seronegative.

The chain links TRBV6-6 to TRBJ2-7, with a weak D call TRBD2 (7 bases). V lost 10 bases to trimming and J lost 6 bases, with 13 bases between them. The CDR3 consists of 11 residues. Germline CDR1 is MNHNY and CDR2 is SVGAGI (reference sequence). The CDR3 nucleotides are TGTGCCACCCACCGGGGGGCCGAGCAGTACTTC. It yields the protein CATHRGAEQYF.

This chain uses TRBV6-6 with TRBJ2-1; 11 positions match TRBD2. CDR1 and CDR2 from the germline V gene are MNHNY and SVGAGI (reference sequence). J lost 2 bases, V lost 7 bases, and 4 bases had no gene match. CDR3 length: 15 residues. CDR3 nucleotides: TGTGCCAGCAAGGAGACTAGCGGGGCCTACAATGAGCAGTTCTTC. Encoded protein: CASKETSGAYNEQFF.

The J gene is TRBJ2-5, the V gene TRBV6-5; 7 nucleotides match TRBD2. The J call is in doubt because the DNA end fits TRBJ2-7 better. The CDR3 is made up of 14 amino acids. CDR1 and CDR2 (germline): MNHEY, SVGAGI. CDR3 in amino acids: CASSYSVREGEQYF. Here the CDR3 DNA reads TGTGCCAGCAGTTACTCGGTCAGGGAGGGCGAGCAGTACTTC.

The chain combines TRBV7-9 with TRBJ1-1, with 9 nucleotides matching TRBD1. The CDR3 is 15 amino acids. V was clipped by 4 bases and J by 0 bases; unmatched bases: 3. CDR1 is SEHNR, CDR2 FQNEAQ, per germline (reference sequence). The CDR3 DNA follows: TGTGCCAGCAGCTCTGGGACAGGGATGAACACTGAAGCTTTCTTT. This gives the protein CASSSGTGMNTEAFF. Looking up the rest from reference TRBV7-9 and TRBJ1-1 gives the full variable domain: DTGVSQNPRHKITKRGQNVTFRCDPISEHNRLYWYRQTLGQGPEFLTYFQNEAQLEKSRLLSDRFSAERPKGSFSTLEIQRTEQGDSAMYLCASSSGTGMNTEAFFGQGTRLTVV.

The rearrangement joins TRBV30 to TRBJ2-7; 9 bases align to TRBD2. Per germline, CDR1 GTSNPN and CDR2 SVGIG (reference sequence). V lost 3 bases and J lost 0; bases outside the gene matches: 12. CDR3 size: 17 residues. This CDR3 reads CAWRRRRLAVSSYEQYF. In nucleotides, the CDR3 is TGTGCCTGGAGAAGGCGAAGACTAGCGGTTAGCTCCTACGAGCAGTACTTC.

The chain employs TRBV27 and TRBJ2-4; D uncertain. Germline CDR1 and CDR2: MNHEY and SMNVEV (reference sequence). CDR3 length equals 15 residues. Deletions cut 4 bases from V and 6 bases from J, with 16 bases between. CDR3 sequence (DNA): TGTGCCAGCAGTTCTTCCCTACTCATTAGAAACATTCAGTACTTC. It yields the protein CASSSSLLIRNIQYF.

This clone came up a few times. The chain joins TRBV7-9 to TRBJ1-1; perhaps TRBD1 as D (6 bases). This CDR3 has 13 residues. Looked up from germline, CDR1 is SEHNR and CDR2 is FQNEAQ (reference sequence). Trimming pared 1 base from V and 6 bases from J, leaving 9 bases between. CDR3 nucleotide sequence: TGTGCCAGCAGCTTAGAACCAGGGGCTGAAGCTTTCTTT. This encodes CASSLEPGAEAFF.

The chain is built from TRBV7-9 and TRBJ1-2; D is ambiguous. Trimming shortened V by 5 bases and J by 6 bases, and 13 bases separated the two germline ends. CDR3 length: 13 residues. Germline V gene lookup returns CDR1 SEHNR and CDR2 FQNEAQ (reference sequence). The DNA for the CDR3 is TGTGCCAGCAGCCCGGCGGTTTCTGATGGCTACACCTTC. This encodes CASSPAVSDGYTF.

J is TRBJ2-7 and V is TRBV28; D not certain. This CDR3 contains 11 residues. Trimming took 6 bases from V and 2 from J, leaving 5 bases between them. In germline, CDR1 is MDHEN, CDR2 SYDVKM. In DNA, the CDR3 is TGTGCCAGCAGCTTTGCCTACGAGCAGTACTTC. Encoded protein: CASSFAYEQYF.

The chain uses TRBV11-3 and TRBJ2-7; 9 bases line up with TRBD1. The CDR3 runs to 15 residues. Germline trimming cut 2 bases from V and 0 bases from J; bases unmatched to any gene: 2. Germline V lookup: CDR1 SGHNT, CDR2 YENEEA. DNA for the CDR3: TGTGCCAGCAGCTTACGGACAGGGGACTCCTACGAGCAGTACTTC. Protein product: CASSLRTGDSYEQYF.

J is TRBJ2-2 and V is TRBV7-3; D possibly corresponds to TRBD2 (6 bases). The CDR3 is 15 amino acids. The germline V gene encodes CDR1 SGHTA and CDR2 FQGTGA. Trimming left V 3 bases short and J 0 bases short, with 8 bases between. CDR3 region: CASSFGGPNTGELFF. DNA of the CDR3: TGTGCCAGCAGCTTCGGAGGGCCGAACACCGGGGAGCTGTTTTTT.

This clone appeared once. CDR3 region: CASSQATSGTVINYGYTF. The CDR3 nucleotides are TGCGCCAGCAGCCAAGCTACCTCCGGGACAGTTATTAACTATGGCTACACCTTC. The J gene is TRBJ1-2, the V gene TRBV4-1; 7 bases are a match to TRBD1. The CDR3 length is 18 residues. Germline V gives CDR1 MGHRA, CDR2 YSYEKL. V was pared by 1 base and J by 1 base, with 12 bases of the junction left unmatched.

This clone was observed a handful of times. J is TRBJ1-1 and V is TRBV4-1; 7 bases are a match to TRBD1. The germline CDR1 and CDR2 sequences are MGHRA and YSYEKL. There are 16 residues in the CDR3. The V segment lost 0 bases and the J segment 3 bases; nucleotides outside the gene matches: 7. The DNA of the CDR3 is TGCGCCAGCAGCCAAGATATGGGACAGTCTTACACTGAAGCTTTCTTT. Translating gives CASSQDMGQSYTEAFF.

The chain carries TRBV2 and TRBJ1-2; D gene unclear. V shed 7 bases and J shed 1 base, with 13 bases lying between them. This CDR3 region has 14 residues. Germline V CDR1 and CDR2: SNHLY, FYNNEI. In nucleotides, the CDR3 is TGTGCCAGCACCCCAGACATCGGTAACTATGGCTACACCTTC. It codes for CASTPDIGNYGYTF.

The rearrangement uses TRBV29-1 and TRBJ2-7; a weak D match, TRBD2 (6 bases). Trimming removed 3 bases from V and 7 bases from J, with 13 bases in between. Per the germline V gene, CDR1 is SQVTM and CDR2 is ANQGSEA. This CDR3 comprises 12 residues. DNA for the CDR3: TGCAGCGTTGAGGTACTAGCTTCGGAGCAGTACTTC. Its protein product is CSVEVLASEQYF.

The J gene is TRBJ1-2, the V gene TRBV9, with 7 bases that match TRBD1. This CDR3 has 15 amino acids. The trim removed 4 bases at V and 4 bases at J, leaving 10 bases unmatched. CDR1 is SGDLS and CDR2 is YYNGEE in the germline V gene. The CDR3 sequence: CASSPRGDLSYGYTF. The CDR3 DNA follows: TGTGCCAGCAGCCCCAGGGGGGACCTCAGCTATGGCTACACCTTC.

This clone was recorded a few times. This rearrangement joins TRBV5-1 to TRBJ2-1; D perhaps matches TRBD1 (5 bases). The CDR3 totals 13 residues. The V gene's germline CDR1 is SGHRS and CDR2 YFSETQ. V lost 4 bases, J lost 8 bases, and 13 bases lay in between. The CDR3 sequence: CASSPALQDEQFF. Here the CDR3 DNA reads TGCGCCAGCAGCCCGGCGCTACAGGATGAGCAGTTCTTC.

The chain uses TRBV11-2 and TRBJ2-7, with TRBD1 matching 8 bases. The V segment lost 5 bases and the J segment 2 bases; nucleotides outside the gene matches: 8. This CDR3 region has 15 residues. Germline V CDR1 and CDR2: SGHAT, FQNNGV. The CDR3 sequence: CASSGSGQEPYEQYF. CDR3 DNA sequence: TGTGCCAGCAGCGGGTCGGGACAGGAGCCCTACGAGCAGTACTTC.

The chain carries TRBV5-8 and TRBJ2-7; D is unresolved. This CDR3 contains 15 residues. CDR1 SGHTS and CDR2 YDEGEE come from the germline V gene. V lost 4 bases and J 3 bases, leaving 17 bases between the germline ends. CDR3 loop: CASSRPVDPGYEQYF. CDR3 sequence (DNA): TGTGCCAGCAGCCGCCCCGTAGATCCGGGCTACGAGCAGTACTTC.

CDR3 coding DNA: TGTGCCAGCAGTGGACAGGGGGATATCGGGGAGCTGTTTTTT. As protein: CASSGQGDIGELFF. The chain recombines TRBV6-5 with TRBJ2-2, with 10 positions matching TRBD1. The CDR3 consists of 14 residues. With 5 bases clipped from V and 7 bases from J, the junction kept 4 bases outside the gene matches. Germline V gives CDR1 MNHEY, CDR2 SVGAGI.

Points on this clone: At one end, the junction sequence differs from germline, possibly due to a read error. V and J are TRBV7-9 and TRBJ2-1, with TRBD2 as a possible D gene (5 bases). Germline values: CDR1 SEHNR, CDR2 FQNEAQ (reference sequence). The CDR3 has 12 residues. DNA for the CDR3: TGTTCCAGCAGCTTAGGCGGGTATGAGCAGTTCTTC. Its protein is CSSSLGGYEQFF.

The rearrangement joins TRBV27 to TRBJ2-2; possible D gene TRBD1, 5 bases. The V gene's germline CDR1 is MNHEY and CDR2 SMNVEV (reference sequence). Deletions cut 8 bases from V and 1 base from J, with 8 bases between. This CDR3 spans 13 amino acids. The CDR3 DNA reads TGTGCCAGCGGGGCGGTGAACACCGGGGAGCTGTTTTTT. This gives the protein CASGAVNTGELFF.

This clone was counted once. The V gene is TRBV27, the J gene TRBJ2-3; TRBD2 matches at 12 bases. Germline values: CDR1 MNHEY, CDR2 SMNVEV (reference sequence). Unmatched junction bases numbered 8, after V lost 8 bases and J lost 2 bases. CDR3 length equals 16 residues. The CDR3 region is CASSPRLAGATDTQYF. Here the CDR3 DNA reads TGTGCCAGCTCCCCTCGACTAGCGGGGGCCACAGATACGCAGTATTTT.

The CDR3 region is CASSIVAGYGYTF. The CDR3 DNA follows: TGTGCCAGCAGCATTGTGGCAGGCTATGGCTACACCTTC. The gene calls are TRBV28 and TRBJ1-2; no definite D call. The ends were cut back, 6 bases at V and 4 bases at J, with 12 bases in the middle. Germline CDR1 is MDHEN and CDR2 is SYDVKM. The CDR3 sequence is 13 residues long.

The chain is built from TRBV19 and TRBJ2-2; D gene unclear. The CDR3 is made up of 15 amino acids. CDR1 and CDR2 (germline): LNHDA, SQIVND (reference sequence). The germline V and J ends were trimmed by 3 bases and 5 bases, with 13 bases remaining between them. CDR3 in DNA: TGTGCCAGTAGTATGGGCTCTATTAAGACCGGGGAGCTGTTTTTT. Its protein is CASSMGSIKTGELFF.

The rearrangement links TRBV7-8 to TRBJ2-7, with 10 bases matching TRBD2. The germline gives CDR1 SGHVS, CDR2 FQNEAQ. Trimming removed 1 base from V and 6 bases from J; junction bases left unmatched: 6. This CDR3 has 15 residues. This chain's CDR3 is CASSLVALAGTEQYF. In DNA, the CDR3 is TGTGCCAGCAGCTTAGTCGCACTAGCGGGAACCGAGCAGTACTTC.

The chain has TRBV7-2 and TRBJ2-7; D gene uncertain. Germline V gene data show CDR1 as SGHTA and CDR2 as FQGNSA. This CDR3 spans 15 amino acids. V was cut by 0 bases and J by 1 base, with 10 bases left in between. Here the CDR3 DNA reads TGTGCCAGCAGCTTAGCCTCGACACTTTCCTACGAGCAGTACTTC. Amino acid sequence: CASSLASTLSYEQYF.

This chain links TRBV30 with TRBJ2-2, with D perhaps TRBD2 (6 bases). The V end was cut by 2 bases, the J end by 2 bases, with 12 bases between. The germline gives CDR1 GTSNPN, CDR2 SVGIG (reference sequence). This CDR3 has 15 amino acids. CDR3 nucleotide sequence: TGTGCCTGGAGTCGATGGGACTTAAACACCGGGGAGCTGTTTTTT. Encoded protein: CAWSRWDLNTGELFF.